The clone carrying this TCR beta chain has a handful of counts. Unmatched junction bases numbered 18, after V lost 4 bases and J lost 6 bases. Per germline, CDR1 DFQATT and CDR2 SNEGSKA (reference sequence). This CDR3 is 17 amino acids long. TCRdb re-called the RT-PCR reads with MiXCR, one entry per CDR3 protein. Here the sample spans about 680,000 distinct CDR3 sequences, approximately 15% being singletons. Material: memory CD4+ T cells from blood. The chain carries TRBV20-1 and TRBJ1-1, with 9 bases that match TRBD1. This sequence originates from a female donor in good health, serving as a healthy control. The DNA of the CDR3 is TGCAGTGCTATCCCCACTCCAGGACAGGGGATTTCCGCTGAAGCTTTCTTT. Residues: CSAIPTPGQGISAEAFF.